This T cell receptor (beta chain) was found in a study of a mutant IDH1 vaccine in newly diagnosed glioma. Comments on this clone: Its antigen is still unknown.

Time point specified: week 5, during vaccination. The study gave 300 ug of mutant IDH1 20-mer peptide per vaccine dose, with topical imiquimod. The CDR3 runs to 12 residues. Germline V gene lookup returns CDR1 SQVTM and CDR2 ANQGSEA. The trim removed 7 bases at V and 5 bases at J, leaving 5 bases unmatched. The repertoire was sequenced with immunoSEQ multiplex PCR; TCRdb's copy has only in-frame clones and lacks some. Among around 34,000 clones listed, roughly 50% were seen once. This clonotype was sampled from a woman aged 18-29 years with glioma. This specimen was PBMCs, taken from a glioma patient whose treatment included an IDH1 peptide vaccine. V and J are TRBV29-1 and TRBJ2-7; 10 bases align to TRBD1. CDR3 region: CSAAGTGDEQYF. CDR3 sequence (DNA): TGCAGCGCTGCCGGGACAGGGGACGAGCAGTACTTC.